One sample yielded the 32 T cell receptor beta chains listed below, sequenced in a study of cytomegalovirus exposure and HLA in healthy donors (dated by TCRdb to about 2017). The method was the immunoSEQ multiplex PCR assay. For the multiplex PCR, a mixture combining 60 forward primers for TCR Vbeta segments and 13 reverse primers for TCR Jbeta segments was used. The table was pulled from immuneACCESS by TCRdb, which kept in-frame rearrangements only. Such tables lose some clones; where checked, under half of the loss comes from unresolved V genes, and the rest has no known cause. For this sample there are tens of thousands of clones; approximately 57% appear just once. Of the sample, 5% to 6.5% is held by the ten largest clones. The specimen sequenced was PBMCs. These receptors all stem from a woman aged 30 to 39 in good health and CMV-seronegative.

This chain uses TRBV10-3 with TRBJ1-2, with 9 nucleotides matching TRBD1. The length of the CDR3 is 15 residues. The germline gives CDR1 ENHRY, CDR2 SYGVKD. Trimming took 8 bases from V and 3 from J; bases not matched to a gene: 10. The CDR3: CAILGQQGADYGYTF. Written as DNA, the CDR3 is TGTGCCATCCTGGGGCAACAGGGGGCGGACTATGGCTACACCTTC.

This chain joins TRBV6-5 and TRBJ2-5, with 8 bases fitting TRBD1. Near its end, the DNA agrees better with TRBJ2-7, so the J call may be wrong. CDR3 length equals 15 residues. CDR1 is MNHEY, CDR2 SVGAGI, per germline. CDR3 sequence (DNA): TGTGCCAGCAGACGATATGTCACAGGGGGCTACGAGCAGTACTTC. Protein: CASRRYVTGGYEQYF.

The CDR3 is CASSQGLYPDTQYF. For the CDR3, the DNA is TGCGCCAGCAGCCAAGGACTATATCCAGATACGCAGTATTTT. This rearrangement joins TRBV5-1 to TRBJ2-3; D is possibly TRBD2 (6 bases). Trimming shortened V by 4 bases and J by 4 bases, and 13 bases separated the two germline ends. The length of the CDR3 is 14 residues. Germline values: CDR1 SGHRS, CDR2 YFSETQ.

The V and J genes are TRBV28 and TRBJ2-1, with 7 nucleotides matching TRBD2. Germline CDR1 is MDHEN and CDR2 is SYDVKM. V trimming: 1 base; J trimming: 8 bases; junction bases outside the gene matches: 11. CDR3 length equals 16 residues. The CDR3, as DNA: TGTGCCAGCAGTTTATATTCGGGAGGTGAGGCGGATGAGCAGTTCTTC. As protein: CASSLYSGGEADEQFF.

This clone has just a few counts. The CDR3 region has the DNA TGTGCCAGCAGTTTACAGGGACGGGGCTACACCTTC. Translated: CASSLQGRGYTF. This sequence joins TRBV6-6 and TRBJ1-2, with a tentative D call TRBD1 (6 bases). Per the germline V gene, CDR1 is MNHNY and CDR2 is SVGAGI (reference sequence). The CDR3 is made up of 12 amino acids. Trimming took off 4 bases at V and 8 bases at J, with 11 bases between the two ends.

The CDR3 sequence is CASSLDGAQETQYF. CDR3 bases: TGCGCCAGCAGCTTGGATGGGGCCCAAGAGACCCAGTACTTC. The rearrangement uses TRBV5-1 and TRBJ2-5, with D perhaps TRBD1 (5 bases). The germline V gene encodes CDR1 SGHRS and CDR2 YFSETQ. This CDR3 has 14 amino acids. Between the trimmed V and J ends, which lost 0 bases and 1 base, there was a span of 7 bases.

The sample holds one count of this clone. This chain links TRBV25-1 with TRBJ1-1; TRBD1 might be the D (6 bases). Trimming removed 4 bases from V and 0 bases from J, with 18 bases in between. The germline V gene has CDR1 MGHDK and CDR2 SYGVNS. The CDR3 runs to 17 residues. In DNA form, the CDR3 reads TGTGCCAGCAGTGCCTGGGAGGGGGGACCCATGAACACTGAAGCTTTCTTT. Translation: CASSAWEGGPMNTEAFF. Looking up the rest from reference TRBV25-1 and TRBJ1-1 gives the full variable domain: EADIYQTPRYLVIGTGKKITLECSQTMGHDKMYWYQQDPGMELHLIHYSYGVNSTEKGDLSSESTVSRIRTEHFPLTLESARPSHTSQYLCASSAWEGGPMNTEAFFGQGTRLTVV.

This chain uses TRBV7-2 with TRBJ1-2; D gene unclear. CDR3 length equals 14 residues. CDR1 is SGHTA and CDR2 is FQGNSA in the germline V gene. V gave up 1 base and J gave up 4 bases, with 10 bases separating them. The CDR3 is CASSLVEGAYGYTF. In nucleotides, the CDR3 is TGTGCCAGCAGCTTAGTAGAGGGAGCCTATGGCTACACCTTC.

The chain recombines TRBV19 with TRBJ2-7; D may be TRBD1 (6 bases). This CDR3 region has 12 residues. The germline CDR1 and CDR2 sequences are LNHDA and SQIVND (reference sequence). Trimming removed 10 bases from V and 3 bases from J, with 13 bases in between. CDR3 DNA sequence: TGTGCCACACATGGACAGCTCTACGAGCAGTACTTC. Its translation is CATHGQLYEQYF.

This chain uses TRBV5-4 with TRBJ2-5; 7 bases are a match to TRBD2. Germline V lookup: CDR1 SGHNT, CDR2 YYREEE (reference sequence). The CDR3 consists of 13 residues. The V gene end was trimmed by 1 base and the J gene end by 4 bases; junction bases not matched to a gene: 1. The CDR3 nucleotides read TGTGCCAGCAGCTTGTGGGGGGGAGAGACCCAGTACTTC. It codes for CASSLWGGETQYF.

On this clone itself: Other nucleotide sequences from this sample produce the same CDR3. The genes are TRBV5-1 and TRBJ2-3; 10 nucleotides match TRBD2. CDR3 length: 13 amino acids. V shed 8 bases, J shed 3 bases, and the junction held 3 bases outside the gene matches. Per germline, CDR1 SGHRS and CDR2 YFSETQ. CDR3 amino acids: CASSLAGTDTQYF. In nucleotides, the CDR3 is TGCGCCAGTTCACTAGCGGGAACAGATACGCAGTATTTT.

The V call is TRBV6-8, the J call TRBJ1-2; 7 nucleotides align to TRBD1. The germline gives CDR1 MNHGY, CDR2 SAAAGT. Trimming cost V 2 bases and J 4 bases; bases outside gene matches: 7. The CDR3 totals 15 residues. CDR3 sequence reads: CASSYMIGGSYGYTF. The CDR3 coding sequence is TGTGCCAGCAGTTACATGATAGGGGGCTCCTATGGCTACACCTTC.

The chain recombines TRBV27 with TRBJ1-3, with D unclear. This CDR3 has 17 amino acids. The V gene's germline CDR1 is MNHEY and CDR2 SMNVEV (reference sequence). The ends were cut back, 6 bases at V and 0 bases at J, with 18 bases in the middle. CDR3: CASRHTMARGSGNTIYF. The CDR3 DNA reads TGTGCCAGCAGGCATACTATGGCCCGAGGCTCTGGAAACACCATATATTTT.

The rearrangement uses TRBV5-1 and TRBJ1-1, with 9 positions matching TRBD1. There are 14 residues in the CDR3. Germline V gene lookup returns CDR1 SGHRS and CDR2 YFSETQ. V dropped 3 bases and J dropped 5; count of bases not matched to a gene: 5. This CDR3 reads CASSSGQGLTEAFF. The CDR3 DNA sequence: TGCGCCAGCAGCTCGGGACAGGGTTTGACTGAAGCTTTCTTT.

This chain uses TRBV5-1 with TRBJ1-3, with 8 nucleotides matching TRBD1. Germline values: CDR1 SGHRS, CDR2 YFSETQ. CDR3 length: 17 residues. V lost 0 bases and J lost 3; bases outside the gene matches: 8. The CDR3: CASSLEGQGAGGNTIYF. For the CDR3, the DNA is TGCGCCAGCAGCTTGGAAGGGCAGGGGGCAGGTGGAAACACCATATATTTT.

DNA of the CDR3: TGCGCCAGCAGCCTCATAGCGGGAGGGTCCGGGGAGCTGTTTTTT. Its protein product is CASSLIAGGSGELFF. The J gene is TRBJ2-2, the V gene TRBV4-3; 11 bases map to TRBD2. V was pared by 4 bases and J by 6 bases, with 4 bases of the junction left unmatched. Germline V gene data show CDR1 as LGHNA and CDR2 as YSLEER. The CDR3 length is 15 residues.

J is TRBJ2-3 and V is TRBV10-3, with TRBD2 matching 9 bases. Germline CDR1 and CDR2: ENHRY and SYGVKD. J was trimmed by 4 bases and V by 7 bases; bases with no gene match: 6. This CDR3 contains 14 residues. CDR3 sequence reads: CAINAGGPSDTQYF. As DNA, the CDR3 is TGTGCCATCAACGCGGGGGGGCCCTCAGATACGCAGTATTTT.

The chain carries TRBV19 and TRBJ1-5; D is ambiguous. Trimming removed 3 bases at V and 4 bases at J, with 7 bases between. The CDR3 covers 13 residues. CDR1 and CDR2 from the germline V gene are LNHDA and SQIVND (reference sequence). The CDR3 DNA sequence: TGTGCCAGTAGTATCCCCGGTAATCAGCCCCAGCATTTT. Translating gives CASSIPGNQPQHF.

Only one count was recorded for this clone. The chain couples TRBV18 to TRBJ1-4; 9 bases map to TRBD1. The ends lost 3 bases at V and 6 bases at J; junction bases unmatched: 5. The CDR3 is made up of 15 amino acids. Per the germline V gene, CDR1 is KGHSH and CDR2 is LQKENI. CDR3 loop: CASSPEGQGYEKLFF. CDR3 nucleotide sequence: TGTGCCAGCTCACCGGAGGGACAGGGATATGAAAAACTGTTTTTT.

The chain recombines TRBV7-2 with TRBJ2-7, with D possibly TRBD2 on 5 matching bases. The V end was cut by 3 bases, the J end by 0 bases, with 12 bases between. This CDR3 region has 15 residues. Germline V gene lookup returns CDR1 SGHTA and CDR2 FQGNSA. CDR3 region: CASSFGKEASYEQYF. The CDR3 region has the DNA TGTGCCAGCAGCTTCGGAAAGGAGGCCTCCTACGAGCAGTACTTC.

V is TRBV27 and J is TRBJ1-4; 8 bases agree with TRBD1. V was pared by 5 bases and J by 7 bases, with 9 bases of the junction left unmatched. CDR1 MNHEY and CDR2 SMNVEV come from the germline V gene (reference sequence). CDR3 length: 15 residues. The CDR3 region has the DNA TGTGCCAGCAGTCGCTCGACAGGGGAGGGTGAAAAACTGTTTTTT. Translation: CASSRSTGEGEKLFF.

The CDR3 DNA is TGTGCCAGCAGCCTAACCCAGGGGAAAGCTTTCTTT. Amino acids: CASSLTQGKAFF. The chain employs TRBV6-5 and TRBJ1-1; D may be TRBD1 (6 bases). The CDR3 runs 12 residues. Per the germline V gene, CDR1 is MNHEY and CDR2 is SVGAGI. Deletions cut 6 bases from V and 9 bases from J, with 14 bases between.

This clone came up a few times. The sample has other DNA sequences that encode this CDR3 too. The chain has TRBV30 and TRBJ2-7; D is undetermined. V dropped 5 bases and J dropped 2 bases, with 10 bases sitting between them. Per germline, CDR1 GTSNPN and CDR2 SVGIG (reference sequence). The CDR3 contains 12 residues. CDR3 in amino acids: CAWSPGPYEQYF. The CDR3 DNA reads TGTGCCTGGTCCCCGGGTCCCTACGAGCAGTACTTC.

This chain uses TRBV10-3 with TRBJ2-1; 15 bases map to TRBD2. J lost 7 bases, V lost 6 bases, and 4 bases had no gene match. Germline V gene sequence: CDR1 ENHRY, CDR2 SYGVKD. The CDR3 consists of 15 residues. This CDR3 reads CAIRGTSGRTNEQFF. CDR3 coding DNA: TGTGCCATCAGGGGGACTAGCGGGAGGACGAATGAGCAGTTCTTC.

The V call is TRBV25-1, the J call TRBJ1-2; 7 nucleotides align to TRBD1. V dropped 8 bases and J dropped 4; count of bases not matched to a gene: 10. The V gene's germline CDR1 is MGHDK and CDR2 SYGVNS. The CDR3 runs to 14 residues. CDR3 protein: CASEGQGVPYGYTF. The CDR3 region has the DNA TGTGCCAGCGAAGGGCAGGGGGTCCCCTATGGCTACACCTTC.

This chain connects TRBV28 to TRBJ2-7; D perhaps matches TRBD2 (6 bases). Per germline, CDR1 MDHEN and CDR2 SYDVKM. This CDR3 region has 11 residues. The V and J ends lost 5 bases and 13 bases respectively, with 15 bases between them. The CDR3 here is CASSPGGAGYF. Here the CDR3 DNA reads TGTGCCAGCAGTCCCGGTGGAGCGGGTTACTTC. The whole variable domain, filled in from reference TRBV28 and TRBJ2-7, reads DVKVTQSSRYLVKRTGEKVFLECVQDMDHENMFWYRQDPGLGLRLIYFSYDVKMKEKGDIPEGYSVSREKKERFSLILESASTNQTSMYLCASSPGGAGYFGPGTRLTVT.

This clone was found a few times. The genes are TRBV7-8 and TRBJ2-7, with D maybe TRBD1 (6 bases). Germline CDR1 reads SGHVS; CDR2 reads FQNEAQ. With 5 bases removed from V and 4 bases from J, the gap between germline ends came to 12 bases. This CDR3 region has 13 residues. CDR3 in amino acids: CASSPGDRYEQYF. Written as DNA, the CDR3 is TGTGCCAGCAGCCCTGGCGACAGGTACGAGCAGTACTTC.

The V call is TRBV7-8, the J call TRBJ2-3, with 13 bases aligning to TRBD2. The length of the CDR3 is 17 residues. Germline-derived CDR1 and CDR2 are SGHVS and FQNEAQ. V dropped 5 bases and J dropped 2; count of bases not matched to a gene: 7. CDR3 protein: CASSRKGLAGDTDTQYF. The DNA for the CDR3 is TGTGCCAGCAGCCGAAAAGGACTAGCGGGGGACACAGATACGCAGTATTTT.

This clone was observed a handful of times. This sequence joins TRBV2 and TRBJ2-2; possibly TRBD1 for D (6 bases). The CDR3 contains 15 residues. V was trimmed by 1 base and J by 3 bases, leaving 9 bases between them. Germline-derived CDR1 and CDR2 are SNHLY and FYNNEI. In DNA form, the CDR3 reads TGTGCCAGCAGTGAAGAACAGGGACACACCGGGGAGCTGTTTTTT. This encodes CASSEEQGHTGELFF. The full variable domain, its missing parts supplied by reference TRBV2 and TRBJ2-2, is EPEVTQTPSHQVTQMGQEVILRCVPISNHLYFYWYRQILGQKVEFLVSFYNNEISEKSEIFDDQFSVERPDGSNFTLKIRSTKLEDSAMYFCASSEEQGHTGELFFGEGSRLTVL.

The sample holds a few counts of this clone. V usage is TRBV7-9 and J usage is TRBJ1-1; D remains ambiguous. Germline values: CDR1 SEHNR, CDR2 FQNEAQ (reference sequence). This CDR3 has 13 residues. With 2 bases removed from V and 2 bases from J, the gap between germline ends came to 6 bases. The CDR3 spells CASSLSGNTEAFF. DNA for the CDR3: TGTGCCAGCAGCTTATCGGGTAACACTGAAGCTTTCTTT.

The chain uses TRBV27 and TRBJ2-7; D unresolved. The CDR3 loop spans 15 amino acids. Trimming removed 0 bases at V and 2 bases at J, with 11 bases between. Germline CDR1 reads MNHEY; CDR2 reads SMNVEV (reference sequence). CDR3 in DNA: TGTGCCAGCAGTTTATCGGGCAGTGCCACCTACGAGCAGTACTTC. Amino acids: CASSLSGSATYEQYF.

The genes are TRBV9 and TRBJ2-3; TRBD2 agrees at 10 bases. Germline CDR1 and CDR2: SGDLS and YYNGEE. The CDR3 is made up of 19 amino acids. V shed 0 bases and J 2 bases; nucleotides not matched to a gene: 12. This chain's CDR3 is CASSVEGSGRALTTDTQYF. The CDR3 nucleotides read TGTGCCAGCAGCGTAGAGGGAAGCGGGAGGGCTCTAACCACAGATACGCAGTATTTT.